This T cell receptor (beta chain) is drawn from a study of post-analysis software for immune sequencing data. Overall study findings and caveats: In patients, TRBV5-6, TRBV5-1 and TRBV20-1 belonged to five TRBV segments found more frequently than in controls.

Germline CDR1 and CDR2: MNHNS and SASEGT. This CDR3 is built from 14 residues. In the case of this clonotype: Its antigen is as yet unknown. Relative to the germline gene, one junction end is altered; a read error may explain this.

Built from TCR beta cDNA, the libraries had unique molecular identifiers in them. A single record per CDR3 protein comes from TCRdb applying MiXCR to the PCR reads. The sample holds about 200,000 distinct CDR3 sequences, about 30% seen once. This sequence was found in a girl aged 2-17 years with multiple sclerosis. The gene calls are TRBV6-1 and TRBJ1-3; the D gene is possibly TRBD1 (5 bases). Sequencing was performed on blood. The DNA of the CDR3 is TGTACCAGCACCGGGCAGGGCTCTGGAAACACCATATATTTT. Translated: CTSTGQGSGNTIYF.